This T cell receptor beta chain comes out of a study of blood T cell repertoires in COVID-19. Study-level information: Sites in the United States, Italy and Spain provided acute and convalescent COVID-19 samples. Sample material is recorded as cDNA or gDNA derived from T cells, B-cell-depleted T cells, or PBMCs.

Original analysis: How many nucleated cells were present was estimated from reference gene primer amplification. Sequenced by immunoSEQ multiplex PCR; TCRdb stores in-frame clones only, minus some. The V and J calls and the clone size are those of that table, but D and trimming were determined from the DNA. The table has about 280,000 clones, 83% seen once. Germline V gene lookup returns CDR1 LNHDA and CDR2 SQIVND (reference sequence). The trim removed 4 bases at V and 6 bases at J, leaving 5 bases unmatched. This CDR3 region has 14 residues. The sequence was collected from a woman between 45 and 60 years old who had recovered from COVID-19. The sequenced sample was peripheral blood. The chain has TRBV19 and TRBJ1-4, with 7 bases identical to TRBD1. CDR3 DNA: TGTGCCAGTAGTACCCCGGGACAGTATGAAAAACTGTTTTTT. Its translation is CASSTPGQYEKLFF.